The clone carrying this T cell receptor beta chain was seen a few times. Antigen: not known. The data were obtained in a study of T cell clonality in common variable immunodeficiency. Study-level results: Fewer TCRbeta clones were shared among CVID subjects than controls. Fewer deletions and N-nucleotide insertions were reportedly seen in common variable immunodeficiency TCR beta sequences.

The repertoire was sequenced with immunoSEQ multiplex PCR; TCRdb's copy has only in-frame clones and lacks some. Observed in the sample are under 25,000 clones, none of them singletons. This clonotype was obtained from a human donor with common variable immunodeficiency. Sequencing input: peripheral blood mononuclear cells.

Incomplete CDR3 DNA: TGTGCCAGCACACCGGGGTCCGGGTCACCC. The encoded protein is CASTPGSGSP. The CDR3, in full, reads CASTPGSGSPLHF. The chain is built from TRBV7-2 and TRBJ1-6; no definite D call. The read falls 3 residues short of the CDR3 end, and the missing part is taken from the germline J gene. Between the trimmed V and J ends, which lost 7 bases and 10 bases, there was a span of 14 bases. Germline CDR1 reads SGHTA; CDR2 reads FQGNSA. CDR3 length equals 13 residues.